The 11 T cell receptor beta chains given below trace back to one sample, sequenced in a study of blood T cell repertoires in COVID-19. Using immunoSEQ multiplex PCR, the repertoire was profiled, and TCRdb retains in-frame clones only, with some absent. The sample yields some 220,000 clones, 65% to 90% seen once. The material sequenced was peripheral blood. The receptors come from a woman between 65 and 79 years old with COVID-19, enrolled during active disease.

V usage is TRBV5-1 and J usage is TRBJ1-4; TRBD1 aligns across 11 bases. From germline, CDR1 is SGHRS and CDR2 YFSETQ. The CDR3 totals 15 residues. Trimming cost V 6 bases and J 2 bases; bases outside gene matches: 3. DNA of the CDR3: TGCGCCAGCAATGGACAGGGGGCGACTAATGAAAAACTGTTTTTT. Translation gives CASNGQGATNEKLFF.

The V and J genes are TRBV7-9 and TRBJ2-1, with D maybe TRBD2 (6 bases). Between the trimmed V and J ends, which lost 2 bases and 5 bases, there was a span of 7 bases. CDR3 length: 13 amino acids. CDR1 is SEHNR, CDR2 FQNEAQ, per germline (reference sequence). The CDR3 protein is CASSLWGDNEQFF. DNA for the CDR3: TGTGCCAGCAGCTTATGGGGGGACAATGAGCAGTTCTTC.

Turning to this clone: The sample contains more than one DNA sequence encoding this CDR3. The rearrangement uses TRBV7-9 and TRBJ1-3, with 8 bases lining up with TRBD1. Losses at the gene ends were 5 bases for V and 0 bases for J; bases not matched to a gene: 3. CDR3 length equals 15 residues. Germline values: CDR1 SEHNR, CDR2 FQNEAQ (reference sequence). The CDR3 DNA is TGTGCCAGCAGCCCCGACAGGGGCTCTGGAAACACCATATATTTT. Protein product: CASSPDRGSGNTIYF.

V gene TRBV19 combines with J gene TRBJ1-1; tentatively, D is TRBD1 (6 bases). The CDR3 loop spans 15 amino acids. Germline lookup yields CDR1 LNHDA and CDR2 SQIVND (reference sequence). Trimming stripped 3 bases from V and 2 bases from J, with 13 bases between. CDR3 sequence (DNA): TGTGCCAGTAGTATGGCAGGGGCGATCAACACTGAAGCTTTCTTT. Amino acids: CASSMAGAINTEAFF.

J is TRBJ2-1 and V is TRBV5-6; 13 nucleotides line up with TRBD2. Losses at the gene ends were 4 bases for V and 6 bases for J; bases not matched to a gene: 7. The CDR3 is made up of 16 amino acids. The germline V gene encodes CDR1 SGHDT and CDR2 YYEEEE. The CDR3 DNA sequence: TGTGCCAGCAGCCGACCCGGGACTAGCGGGGCCAATGAGCAGTTCTTC. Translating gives CASSRPGTSGANEQFF.

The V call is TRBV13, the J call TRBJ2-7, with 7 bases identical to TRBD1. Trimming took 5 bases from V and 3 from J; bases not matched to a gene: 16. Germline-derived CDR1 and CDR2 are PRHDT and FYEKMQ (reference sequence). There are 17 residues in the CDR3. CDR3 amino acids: CASSPTTPDREYYEQYF. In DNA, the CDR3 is TGTGCCAGCAGCCCGACCACCCCAGACAGGGAATACTACGAGCAGTACTTC.

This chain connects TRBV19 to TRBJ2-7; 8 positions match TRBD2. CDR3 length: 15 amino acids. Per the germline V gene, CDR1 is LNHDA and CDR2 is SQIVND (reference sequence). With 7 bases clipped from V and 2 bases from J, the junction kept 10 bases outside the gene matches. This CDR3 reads CASTPTSAFPYEQYF. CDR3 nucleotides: TGTGCCAGTACCCCGACTAGCGCCTTCCCCTACGAGCAGTACTTC.

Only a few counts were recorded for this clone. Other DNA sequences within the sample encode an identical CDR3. This chain's CDR3 is CASSQAAYEQYF. For the CDR3, the DNA is TGTGCCAGCAGCCAAGCAGCCTACGAGCAGTACTTC. The V call is TRBV3-1 (or the pseudogene TRBV3-2), the J call TRBJ2-7; unclear D gene. The CDR3 contains 12 residues. Deletions cut 1 base from V and 2 bases from J, with 3 bases between. Germline V CDR1 and CDR2: LGHDT, YNNKEL (reference sequence).

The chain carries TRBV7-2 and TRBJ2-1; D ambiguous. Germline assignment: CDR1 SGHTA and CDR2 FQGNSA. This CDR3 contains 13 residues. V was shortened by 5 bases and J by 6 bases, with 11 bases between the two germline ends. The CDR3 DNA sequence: TGTGCCAGCAGCCGGTGGTCGAGCAATGAGCAGTTCTTC. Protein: CASSRWSSNEQFF. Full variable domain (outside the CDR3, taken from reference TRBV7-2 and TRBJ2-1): GAGVSQSPSNKVTEKGKDVELRCDPISGHTALYWYRQSLGQGLEFLIYFQGNSAPDKSGLPSDRFSAERTGGSVSTLTIQRTQQEDSAVYLCASSRWSSNEQFFGPGTRLTVL.

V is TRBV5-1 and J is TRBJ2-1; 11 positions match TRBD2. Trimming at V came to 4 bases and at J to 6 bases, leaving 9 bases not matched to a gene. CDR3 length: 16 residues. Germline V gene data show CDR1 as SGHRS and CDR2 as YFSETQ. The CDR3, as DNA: TGCGCCAGCAGCCCTCGGCTAGCGGGGGGACTCAATGAGCAGTTCTTC. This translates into CASSPRLAGGLNEQFF.

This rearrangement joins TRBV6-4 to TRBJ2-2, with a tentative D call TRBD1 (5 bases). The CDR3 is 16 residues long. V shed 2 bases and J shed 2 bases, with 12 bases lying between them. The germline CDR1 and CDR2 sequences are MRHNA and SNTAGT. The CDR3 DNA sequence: TGTGCCAGCAGTGACCTGGACAAGCCCAACACCGGGGAGCTGTTTTTT. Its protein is CASSDLDKPNTGELFF.